The 10 T cell receptor beta chains in this list originate from one sample, sequenced in a study of blood T cell repertoires in COVID-19. Sequenced by immunoSEQ multiplex PCR; TCRdb stores in-frame clones only, minus some. The sample lists just over 90,000 clones, less than 90% occurring once. Sequencing was performed on peripheral blood. Receptors were obtained from a woman older than 75 with acute or convalescent COVID-19.

The rearrangement uses TRBV11-3 and TRBJ2-1; TRBD2 agrees at 11 bases. V lost 8 bases to trimming and J lost 7 bases; unmatched junction nucleotides: 4. This CDR3 has 13 residues. Per the germline V gene, CDR1 is SGHNT and CDR2 is YENEEA. The CDR3: CASGIAGGNEQFF. In DNA form, the CDR3 reads TGTGCCAGCGGGATAGCGGGGGGGAATGAGCAGTTCTTC.

A single count supports this clone. The rearrangement joins TRBV7-9 to TRBJ1-2; D remains unclear. Germline V gene lookup returns CDR1 SEHNR and CDR2 FQNEAQ (reference sequence). V lost 6 bases and J lost 8, with 13 bases in between. The CDR3 sequence is 12 residues long. This chain's CDR3 is CASRAERGGYTF. The CDR3 nucleotides read TGTGCCAGCAGAGCCGAGCGGGGAGGCTACACCTTC.

This chain connects TRBV12-5 to TRBJ2-1; TRBD1 is a possible D gene (6 bases). Between the trimmed V and J ends, which lost 5 bases and 1 base, there was a span of 6 bases. CDR3 length: 13 amino acids. In germline, CDR1 is LGHNT, CDR2 FRNRAP. CDR3 bases: TGTGCTAGTGGTACAGGGTCCTACAATGAGCAGTTCTTC. Translated, it gives CASGTGSYNEQFF.

Points on this clone: Other DNA variants within this sample encode the same CDR3. V usage is TRBV7-2 and J usage is TRBJ1-1, with TRBD1 as a possible D gene (5 bases). V was trimmed by 2 bases and J by 0 bases, leaving 10 bases between them. The CDR3 has 15 residues. Germline V lookup: CDR1 SGHTA, CDR2 FQGNSA. CDR3 nucleotides: TGTGCCAGCAGCTTATCGCCAGGGCTGAACACTGAAGCTTTCTTT. This gives the protein CASSLSPGLNTEAFF.

The V and J genes are TRBV6-5 and TRBJ2-7; weak D call: TRBD2 (6 bases). The germline V and J ends were trimmed by 6 bases and 6 bases, with 12 bases remaining between them. The CDR3 covers 12 residues. Per the germline V gene, CDR1 is MNHEY and CDR2 is SVGAGI. The DNA of the CDR3 is TGTGCCAGCAGCGTTGGGACTGGCGAGCAGTACTTC. Translating gives CASSVGTGEQYF.

V is TRBV5-1 and J is TRBJ1-5; D is uncertain. The V and J ends lost 4 bases and 2 bases respectively, with 7 bases between them. This CDR3 is 13 amino acids long. Germline V gives CDR1 SGHRS, CDR2 YFSETQ. The CDR3 loop reads CASSAEGNQPQHF. In DNA form, the CDR3 reads TGCGCCAGCAGCGCGGAGGGCAATCAGCCCCAGCATTTT.

This clone came up a few times. This chain connects TRBV11-3 to TRBJ2-2, with TRBD2 identical over 7 bases. CDR1 and CDR2 (germline): SGHNT, YENEEA. The CDR3 is 17 residues long. Germline trimming cut 0 bases from V and 0 bases from J; bases unmatched to any gene: 4. The CDR3 nucleotides read TGTGCCAGCAGCTTAGATGAAGCGGGACCGAACACCGGGGAGCTGTTTTTT. Its protein product is CASSLDEAGPNTGELFF.

The chain employs TRBV7-3 and TRBJ2-3; 9 bases agree with TRBD2. Unmatched junction bases numbered 9, after V lost 5 bases and J lost 3 bases. The length of the CDR3 is 16 residues. The germline V gene has CDR1 SGHTA and CDR2 FQGTGA. CDR3 in amino acids: CASSRFRGGETDTQYF. As DNA, the CDR3 is TGTGCCAGCAGCCGGTTTCGCGGGGGGGAAACAGATACGCAGTATTTT.

The rearrangement joins TRBV10-1 to TRBJ1-1; no firm D call. The length of the CDR3 is 13 residues. The germline V gene encodes CDR1 WNHNN and CDR2 SYGVQD (reference sequence). V lost 6 bases and J lost 4, with 12 bases in between. The CDR3 nucleotides read TGCGCCAGCAGCCCGGGATTCGGCACTGAAGCTTTCTTT. This gives the protein CASSPGFGTEAFF.

The chain recombines TRBV7-3 with TRBJ1-1; no clear D gene. CDR3 length: 13 amino acids. The germline V and J ends were trimmed by 5 bases and 7 bases, with 14 bases remaining between them. Per germline, CDR1 SGHTA and CDR2 FQGTGA. CDR3: CASSPRGGSEAFF. As DNA, the CDR3 is TGTGCCAGCAGCCCACGGGGAGGTAGTGAAGCTTTCTTT.